These T cell receptor beta chains were read from a single sample in a study of blood T cells in healthy people across ages. TCRdb re-analysed the 5' RACE reads in MiXCR, keeping a single row per CDR3 protein. This table holds about 970,000 distinct CDR3 sequences, about 53% found once. Source material: blood. The receptors were sampled from a woman aged 55-70 years in good health. Each CDR3 is given with its conserved first and last residue. D genes are given only for firm matches. Clone size is not always given. Where it is, it says once, few, many or a class for expanded clones.

>few|TRBJ2-1|TRBV3-1|TRBD2
CASSQAAPTSGNHNEQFF
TGTGCCAGCAGCCAAGCGGCCCCGACTAGCGGGAACCACAATGAGCAGTTCTTC
>NA|TRBJ2-3|TRBV10-3|NA
CAISGGGSTDTQYF
TGTGCCATCAGTGGGGGAGGCAGCACAGATACGCAGTATTTT
>few|TRBJ1-2|TRBV6-5|NA
CATLLLMELNYGYTF
TGTGCCACCCTCCTCTTAATGGAACTAAACTATGGCTACACCTTC
>NA|TRBJ2-1|TRBV27|TRBD2
CASSSLVSSGSNEQFF
TGTGCCAGCAGTTCCCTCGTTAGTAGCGGGAGTAATGAGCAGTTCTTC
>few|TRBJ2-5|TRBV18|NA
CASSLHQGQETQYF
TGTGCCAGCTCACTCCATCAGGGGCAAGAGACCCAGTACTTC
>NA|TRBJ2-1|TRBV12-3/TRBV12-4|TRBD1
CASRETGGTNEQFF
TGTGCCAGCAGGGAGACAGGGGGAACCAATGAGCAGTTCTTC
>NA|TRBJ2-3|TRBV24-1|NA
CATSDLEVPSSTDTQYF
TGTGCCACCAGTGATTTGGAAGTCCCCTCCAGCACAGATACGCAGTATTTT
>NA|TRBJ2-1|TRBV2|TRBD2
CASMVGTSGYNEQFF
TGTGCCAGCATGGTTGGGACTAGCGGGTACAATGAGCAGTTCTTC
>NA|TRBJ1-2|TRBV28|NA
CASGTGSVYGYTF
TGTGCCAGCGGTACAGGGTCCGTCTATGGCTACACCTTC
>few|TRBJ2-7|TRBV27|NA
CASSLSVLVDYEQYF
TGTGCCAGCAGTTTATCGGTCCTCGTAGACTACGAGCAGTACTTC
>few|TRBJ2-7|TRBV10-3|TRBD1
CAISWDRSSYEQYF
TGTGCCATCAGTTGGGACAGGAGCTCCTACGAGCAGTACTTC
>NA|TRBJ2-1|TRBV29-1|TRBD1
CSVVGQGGNKQFF
TGCAGCGTTGTGGGACAGGGAGGAAATAAGCAGTTCTTC
>NA|TRBJ1-4|TRBV6-6|NA
CASSYTGPGGKLFF
TGTGCCAGCAGTTACACCGGGCCCGGCGGAAAACTGTTTTTT
>NA|TRBJ2-7|TRBV13|NA
CVSSFSRVSDEQYF
TGTGTCAGCAGCTTCAGTAGGGTTAGCGACGAGCAGTACTTC
>NA|TRBJ2-1|TRBV7-6|TRBD2
CASSFDIGAGGRSNNEQFF
TGTGCCAGCAGCTTTGATATCGGCGCTGGCGGGAGGTCGAACAATGAGCAGTTCTTC
>few|TRBJ2-1|TRBV4-1|TRBD2
CASSPLMTSGTYNEQFF
TGCGCCAGCAGCCCCCTGATGACTAGCGGAACCTACAATGAGCAGTTCTTC
>NA|TRBJ2-5|TRBV29-1|TRBD2
CSVIGLAGVSGQETQYF
TGCAGCGTCATAGGACTAGCGGGAGTTTCAGGCCAAGAGACCCAGTACTTC
>NA|TRBJ2-1|TRBV6-1|TRBD2
CASSEFRLAGVGNEQFF
TGTGCCAGCAGTGAATTTCGACTAGCGGGAGTGGGGAATGAGCAGTTCTTC
>once|TRBJ2-4|TRBV20-1|NA
CSAKGYAMYIQYF
TGCAGTGCAAAAGGGTACGCAATGTACATTCAGTACTTC
>NA|TRBJ2-3|TRBV6-6|TRBD2
CASSKRETESDTQYF
TGTGCCAGCAGTAAGCGGGAGACCGAGTCCGATACGCAGTATTTT
>NA|TRBJ1-1|TRBV20-1|NA
CSARPPRGANTEAFF
TGCAGTGCTAGGCCCCCCCGGGGGGCGAACACTGAAGCTTTCTTT
>few|TRBJ2-3|TRBV2|NA
CASSPQGSSTDTQYF
TGTGCCAGCAGTCCACAGGGTTCTAGCACAGATACGCAGTATTTT
>few|TRBJ2-3|TRBV20-1|TRBD1
CSAPRQGTDTQYF
TGCAGTGCTCCTAGACAGGGAACAGATACGCAGTATTTT
>many|TRBJ2-5|TRBV29-1|NA
CSVEQASVETQYF
TGCAGCGTTGAACAGGCTTCGGTAGAGACCCAGTACTTC
>NA|TRBJ2-1|TRBV20-1|NA
CSARRISYNEQFF
TGCAGTGCTAGGCGGATTTCCTACAATGAGCAGTTCTTC
>NA|TRBJ1-5|TRBV6-1|NA
CASSDTDNSNQPQHF
TGTGCCAGCAGTGATACAGATAATAGCAATCAGCCCCAGCATTTT
>NA|TRBJ1-6|TRBV20-1|NA
CSASPHPGAKTYNSPLHF
TGCAGTGCTAGTCCCCACCCGGGGGCGAAAACCTATAATTCACCCCTCCACTTT
>NA|TRBJ2-1|TRBV7-2|TRBD2
CASSTLAGVSEQFF
TGTGCCAGCAGCACCTTGGCGGGAGTTAGTGAGCAGTTCTTC
>few|TRBJ2-7|TRBV20-1|NA
CSASKLLARLYEQYF
TGCAGTGCTAGTAAACTCCTAGCGAGACTCTACGAGCAGTACTTC
>NA|TRBJ1-1|TRBV5-1|TRBD1
CASSYATGTGGDAFF
TGCGCCAGCAGCTACGCTACCGGGACAGGGGGCGACGCTTTCTTT
>once|TRBJ1-4|TRBV4-1|TRBD1
CASQGVGKEKLFF
TGCGCCAGCCAGGGGGTAGGGAAAGAAAAACTGTTTTTT
>few|TRBJ2-7|TRBV20-1|TRBD2
CSATSGVTSYEQYF
TGCAGTGCTACAAGCGGGGTTACTTCCTACGAGCAGTACTTC
>few|TRBJ2-7|TRBV7-2|NA
CASSFVQSSYEQYF
TGTGCCAGCAGCTTTGTTCAGTCTTCCTACGAGCAGTACTTC
>few|TRBJ2-7|TRBV13|NA
CASSFQLLAYEQYF
TGTGCCAGCAGCTTCCAGTTACTCGCCTACGAGCAGTACTTC
>NA|TRBJ2-7|TRBV6-2/TRBV6-3|NA
CASRGIGRDEQYF
TGTGCCAGCAGGGGGATAGGTAGGGACGAGCAGTACTTC
>NA|TRBJ1-1|TRBV4-1|NA
CASSPRPGMDTEAFF
TGCGCCAGCAGCCCAAGGCCAGGGATGGACACTGAAGCTTTCTTT
>NA|TRBJ1-2|TRBV6-6|NA
CASSGRVSNYGYTF
TGTGCCAGCAGTGGACGGGTCTCTAACTATGGCTACACCTTC
>few|TRBJ2-7|TRBV12-3/TRBV12-4|NA
CASRSGQPSYEQYF
TGTGCCAGCAGATCGGGACAACCCTCCTACGAGCAGTACTTC
>NA|TRBJ2-5|TRBV28|NA
CASSPQGIADKETQYF
TGTGCCAGCAGTCCTCAGGGGATAGCGGATAAAGAGACCCAGTACTTC